The present T cell receptor (beta chain) was sequenced within a study of CD8 T cells in ankylosing spondylitis. Remarks on this clonotype: The antigen is undetermined.

In making TCR beta libraries, quantitative 5'-RACE with molecular barcodes was used. MiXCR, run by TCRdb on the 5' RACE reads, gives a single entry per CDR3 protein. The top ten hold about 6% of the sample, which has roughly 150,000 distinct CDR3 sequences, 25% to 35% seen once. General study points: For ankylosing spondylitis blood, a TCR beta motif of several highly homologous variants appeared characteristic. According to the report, clones linked to the disease were significantly enriched in matched synovial fluid samples taken from ankylosing spondylitis patients.

V was clipped by 3 bases and J by 6 bases, with 8 bases between them. Germline CDR1 DFQATT, CDR2 SNEGSKA (reference sequence). This CDR3 region has 11 residues. The receptor's source is a male donor with ankylosing spondylitis. Source material: synovial fluid, either unsorted or a sorted T cell fraction (not recorded which). J is TRBJ1-1 and V is TRBV20-1; the D gene is possibly TRBD1 (5 bases). This CDR3 is CSASQGPEAFF. CDR3 nucleotides: TGCAGTGCTAGTCAGGGCCCTGAAGCTTTCTTT.